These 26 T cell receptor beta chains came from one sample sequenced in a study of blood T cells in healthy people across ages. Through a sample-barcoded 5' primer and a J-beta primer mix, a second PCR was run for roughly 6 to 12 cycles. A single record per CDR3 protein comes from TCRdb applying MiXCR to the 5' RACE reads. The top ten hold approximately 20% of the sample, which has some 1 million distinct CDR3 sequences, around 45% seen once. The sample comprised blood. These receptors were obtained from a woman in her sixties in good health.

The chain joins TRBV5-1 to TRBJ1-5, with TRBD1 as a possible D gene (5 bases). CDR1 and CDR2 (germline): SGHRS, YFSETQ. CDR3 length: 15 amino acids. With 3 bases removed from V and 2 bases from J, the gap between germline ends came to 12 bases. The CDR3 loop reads CASSSGQNGNQPQHF. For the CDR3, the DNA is TGCGCCAGCAGCTCTGGACAAAATGGCAATCAGCCCCAGCATTTT.

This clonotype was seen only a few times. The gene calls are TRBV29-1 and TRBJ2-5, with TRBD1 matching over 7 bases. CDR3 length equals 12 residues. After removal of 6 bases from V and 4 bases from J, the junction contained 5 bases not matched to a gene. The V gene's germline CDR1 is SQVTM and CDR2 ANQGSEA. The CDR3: CSVTGWGETQYF. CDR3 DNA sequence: TGCAGCGTGACAGGGTGGGGAGAGACCCAGTACTTC.

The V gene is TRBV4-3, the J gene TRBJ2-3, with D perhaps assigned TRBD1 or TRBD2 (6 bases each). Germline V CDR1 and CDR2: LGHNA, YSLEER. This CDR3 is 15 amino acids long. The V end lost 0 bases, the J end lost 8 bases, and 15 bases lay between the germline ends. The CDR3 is CASSQESGGGTTQYF. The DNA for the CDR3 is TGCGCCAGCAGCCAAGAATCCGGAGGGGGGACTACGCAGTATTTT.

DNA of the CDR3: TGCGCCAGCTGTGTGACACTCATCGGCGATTCACCCCTCCACTTT. As protein: CASCVTLIGDSPLHF. The chain links TRBV5-1 to TRBJ1-6, with D unclear. The CDR3 has 15 amino acids. Germline CDR1 is SGHRS and CDR2 is YFSETQ. The germline V and J ends were trimmed by 7 bases and 8 bases, with 19 bases remaining between them.

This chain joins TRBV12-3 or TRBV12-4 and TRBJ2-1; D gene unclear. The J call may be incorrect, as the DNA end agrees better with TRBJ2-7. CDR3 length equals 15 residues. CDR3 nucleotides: TGTGCCAGCAGTTTGGCGCGCGACTTGCAGTACGAGCAGTACTTC. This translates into CASSLARDLQYEQYF.

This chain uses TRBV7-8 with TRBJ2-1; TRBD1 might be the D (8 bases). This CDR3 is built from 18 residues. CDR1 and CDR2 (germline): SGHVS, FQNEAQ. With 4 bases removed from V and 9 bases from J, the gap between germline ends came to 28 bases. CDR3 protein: CASSSTGGRRSGIGEQFF. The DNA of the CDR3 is TGTGCCAGCAGCTCAACAGGGGGAAGGAGAAGCGGGATTGGTGAGCAGTTCTTC.

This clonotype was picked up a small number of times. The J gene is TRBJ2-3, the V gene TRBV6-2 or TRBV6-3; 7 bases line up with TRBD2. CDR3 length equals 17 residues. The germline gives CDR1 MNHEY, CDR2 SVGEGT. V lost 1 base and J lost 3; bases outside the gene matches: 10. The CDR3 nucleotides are TGTGCCAGCAGTTACTACCTGCGGCGGGAGCAAACAGATACGCAGTATTTT. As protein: CASSYYLRREQTDTQYF.

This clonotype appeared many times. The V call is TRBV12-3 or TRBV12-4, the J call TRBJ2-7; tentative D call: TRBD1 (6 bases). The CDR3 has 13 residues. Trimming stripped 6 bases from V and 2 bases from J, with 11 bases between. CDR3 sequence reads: CASSLQGTYEQYF. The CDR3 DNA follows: TGTGCCAGCAGCCTACAGGGAACCTACGAGCAGTACTTC.

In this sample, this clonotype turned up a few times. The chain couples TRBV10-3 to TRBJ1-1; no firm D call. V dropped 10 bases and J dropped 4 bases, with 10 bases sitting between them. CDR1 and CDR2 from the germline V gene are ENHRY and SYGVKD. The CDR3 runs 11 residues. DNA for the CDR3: TGTGCCACCCTGAAGGGCACTGAAGCTTTCTTT. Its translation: CATLKGTEAFF.

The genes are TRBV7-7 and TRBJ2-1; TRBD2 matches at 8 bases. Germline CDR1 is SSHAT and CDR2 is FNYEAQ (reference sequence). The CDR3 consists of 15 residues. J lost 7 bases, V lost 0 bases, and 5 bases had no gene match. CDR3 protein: CASSLASGTRNEQFF. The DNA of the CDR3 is TGTGCCAGCAGCTTAGCTAGCGGGACCAGAAATGAGCAGTTCTTC.

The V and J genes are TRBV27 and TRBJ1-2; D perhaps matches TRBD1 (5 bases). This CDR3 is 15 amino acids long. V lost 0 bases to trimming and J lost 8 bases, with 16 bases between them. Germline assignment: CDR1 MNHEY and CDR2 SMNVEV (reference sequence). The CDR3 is CASSLSEYGGEGYTF. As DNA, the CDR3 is TGTGCCAGCAGTTTATCCGAGTACGGGGGAGAAGGCTACACCTTC.

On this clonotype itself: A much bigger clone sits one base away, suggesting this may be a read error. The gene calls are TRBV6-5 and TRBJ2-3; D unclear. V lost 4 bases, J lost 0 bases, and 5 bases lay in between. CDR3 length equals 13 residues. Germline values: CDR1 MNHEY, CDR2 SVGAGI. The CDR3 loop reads CASSCISTDTQYF. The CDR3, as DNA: TGTGCCAGCAGTTGTATCAGCACAGATACGCAGTATTTT.

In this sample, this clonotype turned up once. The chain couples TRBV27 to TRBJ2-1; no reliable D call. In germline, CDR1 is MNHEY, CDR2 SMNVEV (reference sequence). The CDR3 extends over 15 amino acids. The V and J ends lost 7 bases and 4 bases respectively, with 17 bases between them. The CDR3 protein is CASNPVGLGYNEQFF. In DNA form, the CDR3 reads TGTGCCAGCAACCCGGTTGGGCTGGGATACAATGAGCAGTTCTTC.

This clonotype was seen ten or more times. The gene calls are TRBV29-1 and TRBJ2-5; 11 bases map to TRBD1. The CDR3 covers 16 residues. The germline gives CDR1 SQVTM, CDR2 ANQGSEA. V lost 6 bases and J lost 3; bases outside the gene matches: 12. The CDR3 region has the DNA TGCAGCGTCCAGTGGTGGGACAGGGGGAAAGAAGAGACCCAGTACTTC. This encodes CSVQWWDRGKEETQYF.

Written as DNA, the CDR3 is TGTGCCAGCAGCTCTTCCGGGACACTGAACACTGAAGCTTTCTTT. Its translation: CASSSSGTLNTEAFF. The V call is TRBV7-9, the J call TRBJ1-1, with D tentatively TRBD1 (6 bases). V lost 4 bases and J 0 bases, leaving 12 bases between the germline ends. The germline V gene has CDR1 SEHNR and CDR2 FQNEAQ (reference sequence). The length of the CDR3 is 15 residues.

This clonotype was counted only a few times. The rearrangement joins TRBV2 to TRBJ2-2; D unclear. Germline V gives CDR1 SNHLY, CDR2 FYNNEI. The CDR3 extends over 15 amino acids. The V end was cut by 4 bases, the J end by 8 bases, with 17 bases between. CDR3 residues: CASSVSTPSTGELFF. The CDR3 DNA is TGTGCCAGCAGTGTATCGACACCTAGTACTGGGGAGCTGTTTTTT.

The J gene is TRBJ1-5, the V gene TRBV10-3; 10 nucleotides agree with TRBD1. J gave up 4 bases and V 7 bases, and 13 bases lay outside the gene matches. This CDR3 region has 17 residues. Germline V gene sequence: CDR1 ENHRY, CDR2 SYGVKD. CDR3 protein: CAIIKRQGAQLNQPQHF. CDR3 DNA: TGTGCCATCATTAAAAGACAGGGGGCTCAATTGAATCAGCCCCAGCATTTT.

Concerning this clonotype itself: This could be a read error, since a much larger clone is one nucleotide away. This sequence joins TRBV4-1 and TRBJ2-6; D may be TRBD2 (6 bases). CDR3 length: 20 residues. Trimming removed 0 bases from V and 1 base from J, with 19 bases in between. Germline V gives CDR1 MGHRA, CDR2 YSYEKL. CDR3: CASSQDPSVGAGSGANVLTF. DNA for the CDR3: TGCGCCAGCAGCCAAGATCCTAGCGTCGGTGCAGGGTCTGGGGCCAACGTCCTGACTTTC.

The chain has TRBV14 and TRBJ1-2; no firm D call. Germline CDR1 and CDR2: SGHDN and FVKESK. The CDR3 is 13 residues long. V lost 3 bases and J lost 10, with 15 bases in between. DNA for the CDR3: TGTGCCAGCAGCCAGGCCTCCCCGGGATCCTACACCTTC. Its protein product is CASSQASPGSYTF.

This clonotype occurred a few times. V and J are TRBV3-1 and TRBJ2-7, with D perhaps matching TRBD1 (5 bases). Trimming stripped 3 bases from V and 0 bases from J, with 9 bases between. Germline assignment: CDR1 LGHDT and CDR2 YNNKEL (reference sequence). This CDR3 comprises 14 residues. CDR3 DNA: TGTGCCAGCAGCCACTCTAGGGGCTCCTACGAGCAGTACTTC. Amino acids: CASSHSRGSYEQYF.

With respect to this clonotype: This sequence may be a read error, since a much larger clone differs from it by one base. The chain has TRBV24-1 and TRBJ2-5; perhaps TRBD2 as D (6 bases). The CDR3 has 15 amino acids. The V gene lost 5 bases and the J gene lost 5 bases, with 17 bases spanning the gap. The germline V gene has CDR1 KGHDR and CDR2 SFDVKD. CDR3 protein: CATSGRLAAGETQYF. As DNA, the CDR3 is TGTGCCACCAGTGGTAGGCTTGCGGCGGGGGAGACCCAGTACTTC.

CDR3 sequence (DNA): TGTGCCAGCAGCTCGGGACAGACCCCTTCTGGGGCCAACGTCCTGACTTTC. Translation: CASSSGQTPSGANVLTF. V gene TRBV7-8 combines with J gene TRBJ2-6; TRBD1 matches 7 bases. V lost 4 bases and J lost 1; bases outside the gene matches: 7. Germline V lookup: CDR1 SGHVS, CDR2 FQNEAQ. The CDR3 totals 17 residues.

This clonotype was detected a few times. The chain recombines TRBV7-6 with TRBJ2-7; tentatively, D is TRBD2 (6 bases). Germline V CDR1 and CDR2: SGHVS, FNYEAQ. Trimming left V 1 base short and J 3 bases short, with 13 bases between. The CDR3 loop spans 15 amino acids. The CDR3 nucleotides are TGTGCCAGCAGCTTAGGTGGCGGGGCTATCTACGAGCAGTACTTC. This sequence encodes CASSLGGGAIYEQYF.

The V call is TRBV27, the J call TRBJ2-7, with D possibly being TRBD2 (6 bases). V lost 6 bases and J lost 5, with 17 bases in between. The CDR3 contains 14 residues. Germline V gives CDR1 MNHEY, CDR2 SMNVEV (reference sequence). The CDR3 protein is CASSSLPGVHEQYF. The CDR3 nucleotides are TGTGCCAGCAGCTCTCTGCCGGGAGTCCACGAGCAGTACTTC.

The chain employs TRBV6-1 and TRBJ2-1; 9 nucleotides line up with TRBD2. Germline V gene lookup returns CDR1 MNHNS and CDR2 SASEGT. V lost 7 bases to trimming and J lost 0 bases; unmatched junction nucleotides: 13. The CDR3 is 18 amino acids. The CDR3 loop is CASIIKPGSGSSYNEQFF. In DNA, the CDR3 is TGTGCCAGCATCATAAAGCCGGGTAGCGGGAGCTCCTACAATGAGCAGTTCTTC.

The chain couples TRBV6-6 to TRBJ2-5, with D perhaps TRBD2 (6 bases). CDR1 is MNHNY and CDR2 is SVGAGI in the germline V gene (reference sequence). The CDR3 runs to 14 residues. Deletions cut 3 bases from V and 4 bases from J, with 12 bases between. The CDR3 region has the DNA TGTGCCAGCAGTTATGCGGGATCTAGAGAGACCCAGTACTTC. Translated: CASSYAGSRETQYF.